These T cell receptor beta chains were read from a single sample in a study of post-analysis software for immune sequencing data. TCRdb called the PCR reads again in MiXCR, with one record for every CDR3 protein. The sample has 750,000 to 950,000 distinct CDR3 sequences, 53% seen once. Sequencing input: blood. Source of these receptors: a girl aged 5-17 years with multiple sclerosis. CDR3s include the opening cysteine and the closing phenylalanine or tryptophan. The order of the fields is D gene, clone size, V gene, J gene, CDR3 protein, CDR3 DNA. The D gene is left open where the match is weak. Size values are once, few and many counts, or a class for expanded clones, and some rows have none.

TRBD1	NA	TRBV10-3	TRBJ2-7	CAISEWTGGNYEQYF	TGTGCCATCAGTGAGTGGACAGGGGGCAACTACGAGCAGTACTTC
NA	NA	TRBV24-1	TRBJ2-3	CATSQDTDTQYF	TGTGCCACCAGTCAGGACACAGATACGCAGTATTTT
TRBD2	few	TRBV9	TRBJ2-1	CASSPQAGGTGSYNEQFF	TGTGCCAGCAGCCCACAGGCGGGGGGGACTGGTTCCTACAATGAGCAGTTCTTC
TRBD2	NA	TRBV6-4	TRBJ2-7	CASSAASGSYNEQYF	TGTGCCAGCAGTGCAGCTAGCGGGTCCTACAATGAGCAGTACTTC
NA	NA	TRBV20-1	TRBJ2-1	CSARDLRGVAENEQFF	TGCAGTGCTAGAGATTTAAGGGGGGTAGCAGAGAATGAGCAGTTCTTC
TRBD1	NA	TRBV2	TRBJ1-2	CASSYTGEGYYGYTF	TGTGCCAGCAGCTATACAGGGGAGGGGTACTATGGCTACACCTTC
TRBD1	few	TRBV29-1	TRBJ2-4	CSGGQGNKNIQYF	TGCAGCGGGGGACAGGGAAACAAAAACATTCAGTACTTC
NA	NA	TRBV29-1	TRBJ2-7	CSVSPGNAVHYEQYF	TGCAGCGTTTCCCCGGGCAACGCGGTCCACTACGAGCAGTACTTC
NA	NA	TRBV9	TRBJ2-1	CASSVDWGYEQFF	TGTGCCAGCAGCGTAGACTGGGGCTATGAGCAGTTCTTC
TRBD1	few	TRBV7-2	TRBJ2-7	CASSLAKGQFYEQYF	TGTGCCAGCAGCTTAGCTAAGGGACAGTTCTACGAGCAGTACTTC
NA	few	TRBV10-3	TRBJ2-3	CAISPDYGTQYF	TGTGCCATCAGCCCGGACTACGGTACGCAGTATTTT
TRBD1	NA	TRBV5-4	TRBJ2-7	CASSFGGTGSYEQYF	TGTGCCAGCAGTTTCGGCGGGACAGGTTCCTACGAGCAGTACTTC
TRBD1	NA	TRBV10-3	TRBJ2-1	CAISTGQGTYNEQFF	TGTGCCATCAGCACCGGACAGGGGACCTACAATGAGCAGTTCTTC
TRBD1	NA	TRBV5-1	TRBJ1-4	CASSLGTGGQYEKLFF	TGCGCCAGCAGCTTGGGGACAGGGGGCCAGTATGAAAAACTGTTTTTT
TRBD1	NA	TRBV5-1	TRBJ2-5	CASSQTGGLQETQYF	TGCGCCAGCAGCCAGACAGGGGGCCTGCAAGAGACCCAGTACTTC
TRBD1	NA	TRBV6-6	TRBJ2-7	CASKDPGQGVYEQYF	TGTGCCAGCAAAGATCCGGGACAGGGGGTCTACGAGCAGTACTTC
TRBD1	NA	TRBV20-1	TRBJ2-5	CSASWTGGRETQYF	TGCAGTGCTAGCTGGACAGGGGGTAGGGAGACCCAGTACTTC
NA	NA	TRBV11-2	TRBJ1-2	CASSHGSGAFYGYTF	TGTGCCAGCAGTCATGGCTCCGGGGCATTCTATGGCTACACCTTC
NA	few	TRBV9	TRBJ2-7	CASSPRRESPYEQYF	TGTGCCAGCAGCCCACGCCGGGAGAGTCCCTACGAGCAGTACTTC
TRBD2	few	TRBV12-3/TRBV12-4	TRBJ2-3	CASSPWTSGSDTQYF	TGTGCCAGCAGCCCCTGGACTAGCGGTTCAGATACGCAGTATTTT
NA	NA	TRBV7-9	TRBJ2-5	CASSSPGSGETQYF	TGTGCCAGCAGCTCCCCAGGGTCTGGAGAGACCCAGTACTTC
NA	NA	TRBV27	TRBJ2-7	CASSTGRKSTYEQYF	TGTGCCAGCAGTACCGGACGGAAAAGTACCTACGAGCAGTACTTC
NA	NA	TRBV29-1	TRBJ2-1	CSVVGGINEQFF	TGCAGCGTTGTTGGTGGGATCAATGAGCAGTTCTTC
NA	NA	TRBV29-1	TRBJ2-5	CSVSQETQYF	TGCAGCGTTTCACAAGAGACCCAGTACTTC
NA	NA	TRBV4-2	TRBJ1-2	CASNTGAGRIYGYTF	TGTGCCAGTAATACCGGGGCAGGGAGAATCTATGGCTACACCTTC
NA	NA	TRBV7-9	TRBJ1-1	CASSGQARTEAFF	TGTGCCAGCTCGGGACAAGCGAGAACTGAAGCTTTCTTT
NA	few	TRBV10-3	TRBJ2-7	CAIRDTPAYEQYF	TGTGCCATCAGGGACACCCCCGCCTACGAGCAGTACTTC
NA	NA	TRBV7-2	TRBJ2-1	CASSSSLTSSSYNEQFF	TGTGCCAGCAGCTCCTCCCTGACCTCTAGCTCCTACAATGAGCAGTTCTTC
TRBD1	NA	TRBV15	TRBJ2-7	CATSRPGQGTYEQYF	TGTGCCACCAGCAGACCGGGACAGGGGACCTACGAGCAGTACTTC
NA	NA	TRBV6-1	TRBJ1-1	CASSEAGFPGAEAFF	TGTGCCAGCAGTGAAGCAGGGTTTCCCGGCGCTGAAGCTTTCTTT
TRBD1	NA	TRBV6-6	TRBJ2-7	CASSYPLPGQGYEQYF	TGTGCCAGCAGTTACCCATTACCGGGACAGGGGTACGAGCAGTACTTC
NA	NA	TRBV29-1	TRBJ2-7	CSVDLAGTYEQYF	TGCAGCGTTGATCTAGCTGGGACCTACGAGCAGTACTTC
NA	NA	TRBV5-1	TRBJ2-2	CASSFAGTGPNTGERFF	TGCGCCAGCAGCTTCGCAGGCACGGGGCCTAACACCGGGGAGCGGTTTTTT
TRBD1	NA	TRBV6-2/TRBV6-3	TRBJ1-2	CASSSRQGNGYTF	TGTGCCAGCAGTAGCCGACAGGGAAATGGCTACACCTTC
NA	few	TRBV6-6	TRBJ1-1	CASSNRVNTEAFF	TGTGCCAGCAGTAACAGGGTTAACACTGAAGCTTTCTTT
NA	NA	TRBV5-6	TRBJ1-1	CASSWARGVGTEAFF	TGTGCCAGCAGCTGGGCCAGGGGCGTGGGCACTGAAGCTTTCTTT
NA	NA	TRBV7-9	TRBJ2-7	CASSFLGGAPSYEQYF	TGTGCCAGCAGCTTCCTTGGTGGGGCACCTTCCTACGAGCAGTACTTC
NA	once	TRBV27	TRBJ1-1	CASSFRGLGTEAFF	TGTGCCAGCAGTTTTCGGGGTCTGGGCACTGAAGCTTTCTTT
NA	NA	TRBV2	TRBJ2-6	CASRTGRQSGANVLTF	TGTGCCAGCAGAACGGGCCGACAGTCTGGGGCCAACGTCCTGACTTTC
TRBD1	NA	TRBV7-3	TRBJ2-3	CASSFGTVSTDTQYF	TGTGCCAGCAGCTTTGGGACAGTTAGCACAGATACGCAGTATTTT
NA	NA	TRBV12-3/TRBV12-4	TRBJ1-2	CASSQGGGYTF	TGTGCCAGCAGTCAGGGAGGGGGCTACACCTTC
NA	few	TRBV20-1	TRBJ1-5	CSAARGLRTSSYSNQPQHF	TGCAGTGCTGCGAGAGGACTCCGGACATCGAGTTATAGCAATCAGCCCCAGCATTTT
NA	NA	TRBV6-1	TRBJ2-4	CASRGNEQYF	TGTGCCAGCAGGGGTAATGAGCAGTACTTC
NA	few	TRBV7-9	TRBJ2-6	CASSPRDGANVLTF	TGTGCCAGCAGCCCCCGCGATGGGGCCAACGTCCTGACTTTC
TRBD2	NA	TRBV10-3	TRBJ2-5	CAISAAGTRETQYF	TGTGCCATCAGCGCCGCCGGGACTAGGGAGACCCAGTACTTC
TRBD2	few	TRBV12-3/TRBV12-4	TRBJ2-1	CASSLLAGGQGNEQFF	TGTGCCAGCAGTCTTCTAGCGGGGGGGCAAGGCAATGAGCAGTTCTTC
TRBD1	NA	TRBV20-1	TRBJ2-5	CSASQGAETQYF	TGCAGTGCTAGCCAGGGGGCTGAGACCCAGTACTTC
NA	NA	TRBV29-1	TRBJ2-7	CSVGVDTSYEQYF	TGCAGCGTTGGGGTAGATACATCCTACGAGCAGTACTTC
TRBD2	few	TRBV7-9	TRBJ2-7	CASGGGRADEQYF	TGTGCCAGCGGCGGCGGGAGGGCCGACGAGCAGTACTTC
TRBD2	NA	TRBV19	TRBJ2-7	CATRETSGILDYEQYF	TGTGCCACCAGAGAGACTAGCGGGATTCTGGACTACGAGCAGTACTTC
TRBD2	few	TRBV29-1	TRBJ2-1	CSVAPGLAGDEQFF	TGCAGCGTAGCACCGGGACTAGCGGGAGATGAGCAGTTCTTC
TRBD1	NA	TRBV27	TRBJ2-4	CASSLSPRTGRDIQYF	TGTGCCAGCAGTTTATCTCCCCGGACAGGGCGGGACATTCAGTACTTC
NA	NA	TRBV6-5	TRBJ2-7	CASRRDVHEQYF	TGTGCCAGCAGAAGGGACGTCCACGAGCAGTACTTC
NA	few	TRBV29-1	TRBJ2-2	CSVASVAPNTGELFF	TGCAGCGTTGCTTCCGTAGCCCCGAACACCGGGGAGCTGTTTTTT
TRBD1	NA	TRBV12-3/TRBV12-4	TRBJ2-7	CASSFRAGGYYEQYF	TGTGCCAGCAGTTTTAGGGCAGGGGGCTACTACGAGCAGTACTTC